This record looks at one T cell receptor (beta chain) sequence and its context. The entry originates in a study of T cell changes during pregnancy in multiple sclerosis. Assay: immunoSEQ multiplex PCR; the TCRdb copy retains only in-frame clones and omits some. The data show around 45,000 clones, around 90% seen once. The junction had 6 bases not matched to a gene; V was cut back by 4 bases and J by 4 bases. This CDR3 region has 16 residues. The V gene's germline CDR1 is MNHEY and CDR2 SVGAGI. The sequence came from a female donor with multiple sclerosis, enrolled in a pregnancy study. The source material was CD4+ T cells from peripheral blood mononuclear cells, sampled before pregnancy. The V call is TRBV6-5, the J call TRBJ1-5; TRBD1 matches at 11 bases. CDR3 nucleotide sequence: TGTGCCAGCAGTTCGGAAGGGACAGGGGGGAATCAGCCCCAGCATTTT. This codes for CASSSEGTGGNQPQHF.